This T cell receptor (beta chain) originates from a study of shared T cell receptors in the human thymus. Germline values: CDR1 SGHDT, CDR2 YYEEEE. CDR3 length: 17 residues. Trimming stripped 3 bases from V and 3 bases from J, with 16 bases between. This clone showed up just a few times. The table came from immunoSEQ multiplex PCR; TCRdb's copy has only in-frame clones and leaves some out. Counted here are about 730,000 clones, 80% to 90% occurring once; the ten biggest clones make up approximately 0.01%. This sample also belongs to another study, concerning human thymus T cells. That paper states: Having surgery to correct congenital heart defects, healthy Finnish infants acted as the donors. The study used thymus tissue resected during corrective heart surgery. As related research reported, thymic repertoires overlapped highly among unrelated individuals.

Sequenced: thymocytes. The V call is TRBV5-6, the J call TRBJ1-6; possibly TRBD1 for D (6 bases). This TCR derives from a girl under three years old with a congenital heart defect. The CDR3 reads CASSWGGAQGYNSPLHF. The CDR3 region has the DNA TGTGCCAGCAGCTGGGGGGGCGCACAGGGCTATAATTCACCCCTCCACTTT.